Listed below are T cell receptor beta chains from one sample, sequenced in a study of blood T cell repertoires in COVID-19. The table came from immunoSEQ multiplex PCR; TCRdb's copy has only in-frame clones and leaves some out. This table has tens of thousands of clones, approximately 90% appearing once. The sequencing sample was made of peripheral blood. These TCRs come from a man younger than 40 with acute or convalescent COVID-19. The CDR3 runs from the conserved cysteine through the conserved F or W. Fields, in order: V gene, CDR3 length, J gene, D gene, clone size, CDR3 protein, CDR3 DNA. D genes are given only for firm matches. A row's size may be missing; if present it is once, few, many or a size class.

v_call: TRBV6-6; cdr3_length: 16; j_call: TRBJ2-7; d_call: TRBD2; clone_size: .; cdr3_aa: CASSYVTSGSLYEQYF; cdr3_nt: TGTGCCAGCAGTTACGTGACTAGCGGGAGCCTCTACGAGCAGTACTTC
v_call: TRBV6-2/TRBV6-3; cdr3_length: 15; j_call: TRBJ1-5; d_call: .; clone_size: .; cdr3_aa: CATSKARSSNQPQHF; cdr3_nt: TGTGCCACCAGTAAGGCCCGGAGCAGCAATCAGCCCCAGCATTTT
v_call: TRBV12-3/TRBV12-4; cdr3_length: 13; j_call: TRBJ1-1; d_call: TRBD1; clone_size: once; cdr3_aa: CASSLDRIGGAFF; cdr3_nt: TGTGCCAGCAGCCTGGACAGGATTGGTGGGGCTTTCTTT
v_call: TRBV5-5; cdr3_length: 15; j_call: TRBJ1-2; d_call: .; clone_size: .; cdr3_aa: CASGSGTATIYGYTF; cdr3_nt: TGTGCCAGCGGATCCGGGACTGCTACGATCTATGGCTACACCTTC
v_call: TRBV6-2/TRBV6-3; cdr3_length: 15; j_call: TRBJ2-7; d_call: TRBD1; clone_size: .; cdr3_aa: CASIYSRDRIYEQYF; cdr3_nt: TGTGCCAGCATCTACTCCCGGGACAGGATCTACGAGCAGTACTTC
v_call: TRBV2; cdr3_length: 13; j_call: TRBJ1-1; d_call: .; clone_size: .; cdr3_aa: CASSDEKGRSAFF; cdr3_nt: TGTGCCAGCAGTGACGAGAAGGGGCGATCGGCTTTCTTT
v_call: TRBV7-6; cdr3_length: 15; j_call: TRBJ2-5; d_call: .; clone_size: .; cdr3_aa: CASSRSRGREETQYF; cdr3_nt: TGTGCCAGCAGCCGCTCGCGGGGGCGGGAAGAGACCCAGTACTTC
v_call: TRBV21-1; cdr3_length: 18; j_call: TRBJ2-7; d_call: .; clone_size: .; cdr3_aa: CASSKDLLRDRDSYEQYF; cdr3_nt: TGTGCCAGCAGCAAAGACCTCTTGAGGGACAGGGATTCCTACGAGCAGTACTTC
v_call: TRBV23-1; cdr3_length: 22; j_call: TRBJ2-2; d_call: .; clone_size: .; cdr3_aa: CASSQSAGEGGVWCSNTGELFF; cdr3_nt: TGCGCCAGCAGTCAATCGGCGGGGGAAGGGGGAGTCTGGTGTTCGAACACCGGGGAGCTGTTTTTT
v_call: TRBV11-2; cdr3_length: 16; j_call: TRBJ2-6; d_call: .; clone_size: .; cdr3_aa: CASRWVGEAGANVLTF; cdr3_nt: TGTGCCAGCAGATGGGTCGGGGAGGCTGGGGCCAACGTCCTGACTTTC
v_call: TRBV10-3; cdr3_length: 12; j_call: TRBJ2-2; d_call: TRBD1; clone_size: once; cdr3_aa: CATLQGTGELFF; cdr3_nt: TGTGCCACCCTACAGGGGACCGGGGAGCTGTTTTTT
v_call: TRBV19; cdr3_length: 12; j_call: TRBJ1-5; d_call: .; clone_size: .; cdr3_aa: CASTRGNQPQHF; cdr3_nt: TGTGCCAGTACCAGGGGTAATCAGCCCCAGCATTTT
v_call: TRBV5-1; cdr3_length: 14; j_call: TRBJ1-1; d_call: .; clone_size: .; cdr3_aa: CASSLSRATSEAFF; cdr3_nt: TGCGCCAGCAGCTTGTCCAGGGCGACTAGTGAAGCTTTCTTT
v_call: TRBV24-1; cdr3_length: 16; j_call: TRBJ2-6; d_call: .; clone_size: .; cdr3_aa: CATSSGSISGANVLTF; cdr3_nt: TGTGCCACCAGCTCGGGATCTATCTCTGGGGCCAACGTCCTGACTTTC
v_call: TRBV19; cdr3_length: 17; j_call: TRBJ2-4; d_call: TRBD1; clone_size: .; cdr3_aa: CASSPGTVRSTKNIQYF; cdr3_nt: TGTGCCAGTAGTCCTGGGACAGTCAGGTCGACCAAAAACATTCAGTACTTC
v_call: TRBV9; cdr3_length: 13; j_call: TRBJ2-1; d_call: .; clone_size: .; cdr3_aa: CASSPRLRDEQFF; cdr3_nt: TGTGCCAGCAGCCCCCGCCTCAGGGATGAGCAGTTCTTC
v_call: TRBV15; cdr3_length: 18; j_call: TRBJ2-2; d_call: TRBD2; clone_size: many; cdr3_aa: CATGVIGSGRSHTGELFF; cdr3_nt: TGTGCCACCGGGGTAATTGGTAGCGGGAGATCCCACACCGGGGAGCTGTTTTTT
v_call: TRBV7-3; cdr3_length: 14; j_call: TRBJ2-3; d_call: TRBD2; clone_size: .; cdr3_aa: CASSLGLGTDTQYF; cdr3_nt: TGTGCCAGCAGCTTGGGACTAGGCACAGATACGCAGTATTTT
v_call: TRBV10-1; cdr3_length: 15; j_call: TRBJ2-7; d_call: .; clone_size: .; cdr3_aa: CASSESGRAPYEQYF; cdr3_nt: TGCGCCAGCAGTGAGTCCGGGCGGGCCCCCTACGAGCAGTACTTC
v_call: TRBV27; cdr3_length: 14; j_call: TRBJ2-2; d_call: TRBD1; clone_size: .; cdr3_aa: CASKNRGHTGELFF; cdr3_nt: TGTGCCAGCAAGAACAGGGGGCACACCGGGGAGCTGTTTTTT
v_call: TRBV27; cdr3_length: 14; j_call: TRBJ2-7; d_call: TRBD1; clone_size: .; cdr3_aa: CASSSKNNRGEQYF; cdr3_nt: TGTGCCAGCAGCTCCAAGAACAACAGGGGCGAGCAGTACTTC
v_call: TRBV2; cdr3_length: 13; j_call: TRBJ2-1; d_call: TRBD2; clone_size: .; cdr3_aa: CASNGRVYNEQFF; cdr3_nt: TGTGCCAGCAACGGGAGGGTCTACAATGAGCAGTTCTTC
v_call: TRBV5-1; cdr3_length: 15; j_call: TRBJ1-6; d_call: .; clone_size: once; cdr3_aa: CASSFRTESNSPLHF; cdr3_nt: TGCGCCAGCAGCTTTCGGACAGAATCTAATTCACCCCTCCACTTT
v_call: TRBV5-1; cdr3_length: 12; j_call: TRBJ2-7; d_call: .; clone_size: .; cdr3_aa: CASSQGSYEQYF; cdr3_nt: TGCGCCAGCAGCCAGGGAAGCTACGAGCAGTACTTC
v_call: TRBV25-1; cdr3_length: 15; j_call: TRBJ2-1; d_call: .; clone_size: .; cdr3_aa: CASSDFNGGYNEQFF; cdr3_nt: TGTGCCAGCAGTGATTTTAACGGTGGCTACAATGAGCAGTTCTTC
v_call: TRBV28; cdr3_length: 14; j_call: TRBJ2-7; d_call: TRBD2; clone_size: .; cdr3_aa: CASSLMVAGDEQYF; cdr3_nt: TGTGCCAGCAGTTTAATGGTAGCGGGAGACGAGCAGTACTTC
v_call: TRBV6-1; cdr3_length: 15; j_call: TRBJ2-7; d_call: .; clone_size: .; cdr3_aa: CASSEAAGSSYEQYF; cdr3_nt: TGTGCCAGCAGTGAAGCTGCGGGGAGCTCCTACGAGCAGTACTTC
v_call: TRBV19; cdr3_length: 15; j_call: TRBJ1-1; d_call: .; clone_size: .; cdr3_aa: CASTTSPGSNTEAFF; cdr3_nt: TGTGCCAGTACCACATCCCCGGGGAGCAACACTGAAGCTTTCTTT
v_call: TRBV10-1; cdr3_length: 13; j_call: TRBJ2-7; d_call: TRBD1; clone_size: .; cdr3_aa: CASSAGTAYEQYF; cdr3_nt: TGCGCCAGCAGTGCGGGGACAGCGTACGAGCAGTACTTC
v_call: TRBV19; cdr3_length: 14; j_call: TRBJ2-7; d_call: TRBD1; clone_size: .; cdr3_aa: CASSFPGQYYEQYF; cdr3_nt: TGTGCCAGTAGCTTTCCGGGACAGTACTACGAGCAGTACTTC
v_call: TRBV6-8; cdr3_length: 15; j_call: TRBJ2-5; d_call: .; clone_size: .; cdr3_aa: CASSYGEGGAETQYF; cdr3_nt: TGTGCCAGCAGTTACGGGGAGGGGGGGGCAGAGACCCAGTACTTC
v_call: TRBV4-2; cdr3_length: 14; j_call: TRBJ1-4; d_call: TRBD1; clone_size: .; cdr3_aa: CASSPLGGQEKLFF; cdr3_nt: TGTGCCAGCAGCCCCCTAGGGGGCCAGGAAAAACTGTTTTTT
v_call: TRBV29-1; cdr3_length: 13; j_call: TRBJ1-2; d_call: TRBD1; clone_size: medium-sized; cdr3_aa: CSVLPAGGYGYTF; cdr3_nt: TGCAGCGTTCTTCCCGCAGGGGGCTATGGCTACACCTTC
v_call: TRBV19; cdr3_length: 17; j_call: TRBJ2-7; d_call: TRBD1; clone_size: .; cdr3_aa: CASRKTVGQGTSYEQYF; cdr3_nt: TGTGCCAGTAGAAAAACCGTGGGACAGGGGACCTCCTACGAGCAGTACTTC
v_call: TRBV6-5; cdr3_length: 14; j_call: TRBJ2-2; d_call: TRBD2; clone_size: .; cdr3_aa: CASTGLAGSGELFF; cdr3_nt: TGTGCCAGCACGGGACTAGCGGGATCGGGGGAGCTGTTTTTT
v_call: TRBV6-5; cdr3_length: 15; j_call: TRBJ1-5; d_call: TRBD1; clone_size: .; cdr3_aa: CASKRAGGALQPQHF; cdr3_nt: TGTGCCAGCAAAAGGGCAGGGGGCGCGTTACAGCCCCAGCATTTT
v_call: TRBV4-2; cdr3_length: 15; j_call: TRBJ2-5; d_call: TRBD2; clone_size: .; cdr3_aa: CASSLKRELGETQYF; cdr3_nt: TGTGCCAGCAGCCTTAAGCGGGAGCTGGGAGAGACCCAGTACTTC
v_call: TRBV7-9; cdr3_length: 17; j_call: TRBJ2-1; d_call: TRBD1; clone_size: .; cdr3_aa: CASSARDRGLSYNEQFF; cdr3_nt: TGTGCCAGCAGCGCCCGGGACAGGGGGCTCTCCTACAATGAGCAGTTCTTC
v_call: TRBV6-5; cdr3_length: 15; j_call: TRBJ2-1; d_call: .; clone_size: medium-sized; cdr3_aa: CASSYYSEDGNEQFF; cdr3_nt: TGTGCCAGCAGTTACTATAGCGAAGACGGCAATGAGCAGTTCTTC
v_call: TRBV29-1; cdr3_length: 8; j_call: TRBJ1-2; d_call: .; clone_size: .; cdr3_aa: CSLDGYTF; cdr3_nt: TGCAGCCTCGATGGCTACACCTTC
v_call: TRBV14; cdr3_length: 14; j_call: TRBJ2-5; d_call: .; clone_size: .; cdr3_aa: CASSHSPKGGTQYF; cdr3_nt: TGTGCCAGCAGCCACTCACCTAAAGGAGGGACCCAGTACTTC
v_call: TRBV5-6; cdr3_length: 16; j_call: TRBJ2-1; d_call: .; clone_size: .; cdr3_aa: CVSSLEPHSSYNEQFF; cdr3_nt: TGTGTCAGCAGCTTGGAACCTCATAGCTCCTACAATGAGCAGTTCTTC
v_call: TRBV11-2; cdr3_length: 14; j_call: TRBJ2-3; d_call: .; clone_size: .; cdr3_aa: CASSPDRQTDTQYF; cdr3_nt: TGTGCCAGCAGCCCGGATCGACAAACAGATACGCAGTATTTT
v_call: TRBV7-2; cdr3_length: 16; j_call: TRBJ1-1; d_call: .; clone_size: .; cdr3_aa: CASSLHGGTVNTEAFF; cdr3_nt: TGTGCCAGCAGCTTACACGGGGGGACCGTGAACACTGAAGCTTTCTTT
v_call: TRBV6-5; cdr3_length: 14; j_call: TRBJ2-7; d_call: TRBD1; clone_size: .; cdr3_aa: CASSLDRGPDEQYF; cdr3_nt: TGTGCCAGCTCCCTGGACAGGGGACCCGACGAGCAGTACTTC